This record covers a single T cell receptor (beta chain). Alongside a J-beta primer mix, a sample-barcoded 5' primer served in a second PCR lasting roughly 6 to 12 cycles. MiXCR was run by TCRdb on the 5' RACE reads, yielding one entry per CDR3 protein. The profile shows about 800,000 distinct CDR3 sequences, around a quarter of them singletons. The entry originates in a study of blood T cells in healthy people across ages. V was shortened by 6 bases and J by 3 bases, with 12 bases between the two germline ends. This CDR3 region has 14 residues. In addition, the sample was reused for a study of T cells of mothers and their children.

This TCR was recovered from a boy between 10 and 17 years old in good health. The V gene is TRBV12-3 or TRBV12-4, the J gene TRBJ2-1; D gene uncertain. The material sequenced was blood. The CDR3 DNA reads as TGTGCCAGCAGGACCCCGGGCCACTACAATGAGCAGTTCTTC. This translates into CASRTPGHYNEQFF.